These T cell receptor beta chains were read from a single sample in a study of T cell repertoires in cytomegalovirus infection. Each CDR3 protein is one row after TCRdb ran MiXCR on the reads. This sample yields approximately 200,000 distinct CDR3 sequences, of which 20% to 25% are seen a single time; about 20% belongs to the top ten. What was sequenced was CD8+ T cells from PBMCs. The receptor source for this set is a human donor in good health (CMV status not recorded). Some clones in this sample may be carry-over from other donors' samples. Each CDR3 is given with its conserved first and last residue. Each record gives: CDR3 DNA, CDR3 protein, clone size, CDR3 length, D gene, J gene, V gene. D genes are given only for firm matches. Rows may omit the clone size; those that give it use once, few, many or a size class.

TGTGCCAGCAGCGACCGACAGTCACCCTACGAGCAGTACTTC,CASSDRQSPYEQYF,NA,14,NA,TRBJ2-7,TRBV11-1
TGCAGCGTTGAAGATATACGTACAACTGAAGCTTTCTTT,CSVEDIRTTEAFF,NA,13,NA,TRBJ1-1,TRBV29-1
TGCAGTGCCTTTTTGGGACTAGCGGGGCCAGATACGCAGTATTTT,CSAFLGLAGPDTQYF,NA,15,TRBD2,TRBJ2-3,TRBV20-1
TGTGCCCCGGGAGCGGGGGAAACCGGGGAGCTGTTTTTT,CAPGAGETGELFF,few,13,TRBD2,TRBJ2-2,TRBV7-9
TGTGCCAGTTCCGGTTGGGACAGGGGACCCCAAGAGACCCAGTACTTC,CASSGWDRGPQETQYF,many,16,TRBD1,TRBJ2-5,TRBV12-3/TRBV12-4
TGTGCCATCAGTGACAGGGCAGGGGGCTTGGGGAACACTGAAGCTTTCTTT,CAISDRAGGLGNTEAFF,few,17,TRBD1,TRBJ1-1,TRBV10-3
TGTGCCAGCAGCGCCCGGACTAGCGGGGGGCAGTACAATGAGCAGTTCTTC,CASSARTSGGQYNEQFF,NA,17,TRBD2,TRBJ2-1,TRBV7-9
TGTGCCAGCAGCTTGCTACAGGTTAACTATGGCTACACCTTC,CASSLLQVNYGYTF,few,14,NA,TRBJ1-2,TRBV7-8
TGTGCCAGCAGCCCAGGGGAGGGAGTCACCTACAATGAGCAGTTCTTC,CASSPGEGVTYNEQFF,NA,16,NA,TRBJ2-1,TRBV7-9
TGCAGTGCTAGGCGTCGTTCAATGGAAGTGGATACGCAGTATTTT,CSARRRSMEVDTQYF,NA,15,NA,TRBJ2-3,TRBV20-1